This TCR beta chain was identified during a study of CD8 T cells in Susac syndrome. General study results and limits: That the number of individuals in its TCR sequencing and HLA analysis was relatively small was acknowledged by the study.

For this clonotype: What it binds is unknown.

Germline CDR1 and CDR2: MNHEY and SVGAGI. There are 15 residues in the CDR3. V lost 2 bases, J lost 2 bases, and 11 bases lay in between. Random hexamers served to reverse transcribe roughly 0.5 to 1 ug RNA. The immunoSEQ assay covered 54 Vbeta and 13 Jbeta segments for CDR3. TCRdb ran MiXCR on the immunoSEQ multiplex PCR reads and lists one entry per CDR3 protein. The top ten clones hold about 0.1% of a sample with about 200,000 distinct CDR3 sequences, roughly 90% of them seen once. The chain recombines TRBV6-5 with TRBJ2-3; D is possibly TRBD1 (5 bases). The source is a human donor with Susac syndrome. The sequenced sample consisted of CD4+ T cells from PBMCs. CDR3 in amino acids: CASSYQTADTDTQYF. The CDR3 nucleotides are TGTGCCAGCAGTTACCAGACAGCCGACACAGATACGCAGTATTTT.